The T cell receptor (beta chain) under discussion was sequenced for a study of T cells in Graves' hyperthyroidism and ophthalmopathy. Whole-study results and caveats: The model anticipated ophthalmopathy a median about 7.1 months pre-onset.

Stable hyperthyroidism: no ophthalmopathy progression over 18 months of follow-up. Hyperthyroidism was newly diagnosed in patients aged 18 to 65 (duration under 2 months). Patients were excluded for uncontrolled infection, other autoimmune disease, pregnancy or lactation. The CDR3 has 15 amino acids. Germline assignment: CDR1 DFQATT and CDR2 SNEGSKA (reference sequence). Trimming shortened V by 1 base and J by 7 bases, and 19 bases separated the two germline ends. TCR beta CDR3 regions were amplified from RNA transcripts. RT-PCR in the first round (using the HTBI primer set) targeted the TCR CDR3. MiXCR was run by TCRdb on the multiplex PCR reads, yielding one entry per CDR3 protein. Here the sample spans 700,000 or so distinct CDR3 sequences, about 15% being singletons. As for this clonotype: No antigen is known for it.

Sequenced sample: blood. The receptor was isolated from a man aged 18 to 29 with Graves' hyperthyroidism. The V gene is TRBV20-1, the J gene TRBJ1-2; D uncertain. CDR3 sequence (DNA): TGCAGTGCTAGAGTCGCAGGCGACGCCTTCAGTGGCTACACCTTC. As protein: CSARVAGDAFSGYTF.